This TCR beta chain is drawn from a study of blood T cell repertoires in COVID-19. Measured with immunoSEQ multiplex PCR; TCRdb has only the in-frame clones, and not every one. Here the sample spans 200,000 to 250,000 clones, less than 90% being singletons. This clonotype was obtained from a woman aged 45-60 years in a cohort exposed to, infected with or recovered from COVID-19 (not recorded which). The sequenced material came from PBMCs or T cells enriched from blood (not recorded which).

The CDR3 spells CASTPTGANGYTF. The CDR3 DNA reads as TGTGCCAGCACTCCAACAGGGGCTAATGGCTACACCTTC. V gene TRBV6-5 combines with J gene TRBJ1-2; TRBD1 agrees at 7 bases. Germline assignment: CDR1 MNHEY and CDR2 SVGAGI. Trimming cost V 7 bases and J 6 bases; bases outside gene matches: 8. This CDR3 region has 13 residues.